This entry lists 11 T cell receptor beta chains sequenced from one sample in a study of blood T cell repertoires in COVID-19. The protocol was immunoSEQ multiplex PCR, while the TCRdb copy is restricted to in-frame clones and leaves out a portion. The profile shows about half a million clones, approximately 85% of them singletons. Sequencing was performed on peripheral blood. The receptors were sampled from a human donor in a cohort sampled during active COVID-19.

The genes are TRBV19 and TRBJ1-3; the D gene is possibly TRBD1 (5 bases). Germline CDR1 and CDR2: LNHDA and SQIVND (reference sequence). The CDR3 is 14 residues long. V was trimmed by 6 bases and J by 1 base, leaving 10 bases between them. CDR3 loop: CASSYTGSGNTIYF. CDR3 coding DNA: TGTGCCAGTAGCTACACAGGTTCTGGAAACACCATATATTTT.

The V call is TRBV6-1, the J call TRBJ2-1; D unclear. The CDR3 consists of 15 residues. The germline gives CDR1 MNHNS, CDR2 SASEGT. V was trimmed by 2 bases and J by 0 bases, leaving 8 bases between them. The CDR3 coding sequence is TGTGCCAGCAGTGAATTACCGAGCTCCTACAATGAGCAGTTCTTC. It is translated as CASSELPSSYNEQFF.

This chain connects TRBV10-1 to TRBJ2-2; 11 nucleotides agree with TRBD2. The V and J ends lost 7 bases and 3 bases, in that order; junction bases with no gene match: 10. From germline, CDR1 is WNHNN and CDR2 SYGVQD (reference sequence). CDR3 size: 17 residues. The CDR3 loop is CASIPMGLAEYTGELFF. The CDR3 DNA reads as TGCGCCAGCATCCCAATGGGACTAGCGGAGTACACCGGGGAGCTGTTTTTT.

The chain recombines TRBV7-9 with TRBJ1-2; 7 bases match TRBD1. With V trimmed by 4 bases and J by 5 bases, 7 bases remained unmatched. The CDR3 loop spans 14 amino acids. Germline V gene data show CDR1 as SEHNR and CDR2 as FQNEAQ (reference sequence). CDR3 nucleotide sequence: TGTGCCAGCAGCTCTTCGGGACAGCAGTATGGCTACACCTTC. It codes for CASSSSGQQYGYTF.

This clone was seen ten or more times. The chain combines TRBV5-6 with TRBJ2-7; a weak D match, TRBD2 (6 bases). Germline V lookup: CDR1 SGHDT, CDR2 YYEEEE. The V and J ends lost 3 bases and 2 bases respectively, with 15 bases between them. The CDR3 has 15 residues. The CDR3, as DNA: TGTGCCAGCAGCTGGTATGGAGGAGGGGCCTACGAGCAGTACTTC. It codes for CASSWYGGGAYEQYF.

The CDR3 is CASSEASVRGYTF. The CDR3 DNA reads TGTGCCAGCAGTGAAGCATCGGTACGTGGCTACACCTTC. The chain carries TRBV2 and TRBJ1-2; D ambiguous. The V end was cut by 0 bases, the J end by 7 bases, with 9 bases between. The CDR3 extends over 13 amino acids. Germline values: CDR1 SNHLY, CDR2 FYNNEI.

V usage is TRBV19 and J usage is TRBJ1-5, with TRBD1 as a possible D gene (5 bases). This CDR3 is built from 19 residues. Germline CDR1 is LNHDA and CDR2 is SQIVND (reference sequence). V gave up 3 bases and J gave up 0 bases, with 21 bases separating them. DNA of the CDR3: TGTGCCAGTAGTATTTCCTCCCCCCGACAGCTATATAGCAATCAGCCCCAGCATTTT. The encoded protein is CASSISSPRQLYSNQPQHF.

This chain joins TRBV6-5 and TRBJ1-5, with D maybe TRBD1 (6 bases). CDR1 MNHEY and CDR2 SVGAGI come from the germline V gene. The CDR3 runs 14 residues. The germline V and J ends were trimmed by 6 bases and 2 bases, with 11 bases remaining between them. CDR3 nucleotides: TGTGCCAGCAGGGGGCGGACAGGCAATCAGCCCCAGCATTTT. Encoded protein: CASRGRTGNQPQHF.

This clone was counted only a few times. The V gene is TRBV11-3, the J gene TRBJ2-1, with 9 positions matching TRBD1. Germline V CDR1 and CDR2: SGHNT, YENEEA. The CDR3 has 15 amino acids. J lost 8 bases, V lost 2 bases, and 7 bases had no gene match. CDR3 DNA: TGTGCCAGCAGCTTAACCGGGACAGGGCTCTATGAGCAGTTCTTC. This gives the protein CASSLTGTGLYEQFF.

This chain connects TRBV5-6 to TRBJ1-3; TRBD1 agrees at 8 bases. Germline CDR1 is SGHDT and CDR2 is YYEEEE. This CDR3 has 15 amino acids. The ends lost 5 bases at V and 3 bases at J; junction bases unmatched: 7. The CDR3 loop is CASRRAGGFGNTIYF. Written as DNA, the CDR3 is TGTGCCAGCAGGAGGGCAGGGGGCTTTGGAAACACCATATATTTT.

J is TRBJ1-5 and V is TRBV2; no reliable D call. CDR3 length: 16 residues. V gave up 2 bases and J gave up 2 bases, with 13 bases separating them. Per germline, CDR1 SNHLY and CDR2 FYNNEI. CDR3 in amino acids: CASSESGRPGNQPQHF. For the CDR3, the DNA is TGTGCCAGCAGTGAATCGGGAAGGCCTGGCAATCAGCCCCAGCATTTT.